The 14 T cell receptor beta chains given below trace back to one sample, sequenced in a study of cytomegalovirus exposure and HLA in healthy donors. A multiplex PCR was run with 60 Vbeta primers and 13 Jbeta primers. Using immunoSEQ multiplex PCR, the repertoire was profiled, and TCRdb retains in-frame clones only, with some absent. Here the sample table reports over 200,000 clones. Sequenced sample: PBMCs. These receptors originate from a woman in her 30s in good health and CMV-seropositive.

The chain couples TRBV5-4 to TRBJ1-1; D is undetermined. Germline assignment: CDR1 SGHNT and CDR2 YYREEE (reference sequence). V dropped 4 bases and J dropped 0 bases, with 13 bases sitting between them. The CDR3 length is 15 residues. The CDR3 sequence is CASSPAGGLNTEAFF. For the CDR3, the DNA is TGTGCCAGCAGCCCCGCCGGAGGTTTGAACACTGAAGCTTTCTTT.

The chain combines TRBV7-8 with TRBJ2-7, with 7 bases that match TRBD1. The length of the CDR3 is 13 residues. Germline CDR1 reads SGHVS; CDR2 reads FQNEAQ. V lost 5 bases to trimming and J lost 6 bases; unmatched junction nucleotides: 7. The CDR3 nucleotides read TGTGCCAGCAGCAACCCACAGGGGTTCGAGCAGTACTTC. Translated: CASSNPQGFEQYF.

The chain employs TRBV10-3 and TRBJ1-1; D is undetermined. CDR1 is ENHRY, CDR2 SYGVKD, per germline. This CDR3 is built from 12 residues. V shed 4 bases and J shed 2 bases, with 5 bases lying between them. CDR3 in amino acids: CAISVVNTEAFF. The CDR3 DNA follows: TGTGCCATCAGTGTTGTAAACACTGAAGCTTTCTTT.

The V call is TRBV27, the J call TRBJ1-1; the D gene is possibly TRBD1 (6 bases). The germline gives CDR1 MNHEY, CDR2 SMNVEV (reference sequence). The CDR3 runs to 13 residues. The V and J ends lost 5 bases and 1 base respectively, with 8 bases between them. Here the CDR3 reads CASSLTGNTEAFF. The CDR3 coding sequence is TGTGCCAGCAGTCTGACAGGGAACACTGAAGCTTTCTTT.

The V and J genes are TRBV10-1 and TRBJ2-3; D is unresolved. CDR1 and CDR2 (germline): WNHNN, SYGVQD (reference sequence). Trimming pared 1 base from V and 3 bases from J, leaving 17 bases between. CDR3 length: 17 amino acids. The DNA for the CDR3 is TGCGCCAGCAGTGAGTTGCAGTTAGCCTTTGAGACAGATACGCAGTATTTT. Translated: CASSELQLAFETDTQYF.

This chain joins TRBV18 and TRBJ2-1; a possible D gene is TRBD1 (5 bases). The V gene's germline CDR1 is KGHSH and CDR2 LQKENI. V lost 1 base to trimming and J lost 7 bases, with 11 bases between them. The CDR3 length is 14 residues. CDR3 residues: CASSPQSRANEQFF. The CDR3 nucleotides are TGTGCCAGCTCACCACAATCCAGGGCGAATGAGCAGTTCTTC.

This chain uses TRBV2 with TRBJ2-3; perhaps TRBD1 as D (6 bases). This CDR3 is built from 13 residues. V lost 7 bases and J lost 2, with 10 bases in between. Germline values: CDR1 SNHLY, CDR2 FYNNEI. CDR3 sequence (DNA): TGTGCCAGCATTGGGGGCTACACAGATACGCAGTATTTT. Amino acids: CASIGGYTDTQYF.

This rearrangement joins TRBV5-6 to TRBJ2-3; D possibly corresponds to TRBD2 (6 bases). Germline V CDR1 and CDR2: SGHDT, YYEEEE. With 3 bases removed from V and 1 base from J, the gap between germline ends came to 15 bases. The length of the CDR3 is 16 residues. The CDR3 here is CASSWPGGLGTDTQYF. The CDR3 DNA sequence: TGTGCCAGCAGCTGGCCCGGGGGTCTCGGCACAGATACGCAGTATTTT.

This CDR3 reads CASGDRVADEKLFF. The CDR3 DNA reads as TGTGCCAGTGGGGACAGGGTAGCGGATGAAAAACTGTTTTTT. This rearrangement joins TRBV19 to TRBJ1-4, with 9 bases identical to TRBD1. The V segment lost 8 bases and the J segment 6 bases; nucleotides outside the gene matches: 7. This CDR3 spans 14 amino acids. CDR1 is LNHDA, CDR2 SQIVND, per germline (reference sequence).

The CDR3, as DNA: TGTGCCAGCAGTTTACAATCCAGCGGGTTCTACGAGCAGTACTTC. The encoded protein is CASSLQSSGFYEQYF. The V and J genes are TRBV27 and TRBJ2-7, with D possibly TRBD2 on 6 matching bases. Between the trimmed V and J ends, which lost 2 bases and 3 bases, there was a span of 14 bases. The length of the CDR3 is 15 residues. CDR1 and CDR2 (germline): MNHEY, SMNVEV (reference sequence).

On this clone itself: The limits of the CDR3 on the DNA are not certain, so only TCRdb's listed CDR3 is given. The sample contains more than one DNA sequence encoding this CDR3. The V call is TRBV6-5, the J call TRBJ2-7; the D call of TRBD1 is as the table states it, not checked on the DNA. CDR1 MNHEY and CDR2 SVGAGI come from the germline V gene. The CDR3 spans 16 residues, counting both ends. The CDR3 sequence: CASSSSIGQKTYEQYF.

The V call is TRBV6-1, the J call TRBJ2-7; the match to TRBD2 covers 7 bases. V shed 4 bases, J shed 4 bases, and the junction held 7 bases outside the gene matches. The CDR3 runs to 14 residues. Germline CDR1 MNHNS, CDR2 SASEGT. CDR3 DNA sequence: TGTGCCAGCAGTGGCCGTGCGGGAGCGTACGAGCAGTACTTC. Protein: CASSGRAGAYEQYF.

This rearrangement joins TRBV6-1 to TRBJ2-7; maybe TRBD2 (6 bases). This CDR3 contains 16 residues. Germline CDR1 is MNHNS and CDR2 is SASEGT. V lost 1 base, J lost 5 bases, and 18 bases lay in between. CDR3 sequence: CASSEGGVSGIHEQYF. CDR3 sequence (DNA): TGTGCCAGCAGTGAAGGGGGGGTTAGCGGTATCCACGAGCAGTACTTC.

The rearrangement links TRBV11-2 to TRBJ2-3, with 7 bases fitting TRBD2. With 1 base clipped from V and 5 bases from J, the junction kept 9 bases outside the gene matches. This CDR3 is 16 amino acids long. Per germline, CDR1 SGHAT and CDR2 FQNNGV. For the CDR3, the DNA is TGTGCCAGCAGCTTAGGGGGGGGGAGGGCCTTAGATACGCAGTATTTT. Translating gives CASSLGGGRALDTQYF. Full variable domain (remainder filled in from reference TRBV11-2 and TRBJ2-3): EAGVAQSPRYKIIEKRQSVAFWCNPISGHATLYWYQQILGQGPKLLIQFQNNGVVDDSQLPKDRFSAERLKGVDSTLKIQPAKLEDSAVYLCASSLGGGRALDTQYFGPGTRLTVL.